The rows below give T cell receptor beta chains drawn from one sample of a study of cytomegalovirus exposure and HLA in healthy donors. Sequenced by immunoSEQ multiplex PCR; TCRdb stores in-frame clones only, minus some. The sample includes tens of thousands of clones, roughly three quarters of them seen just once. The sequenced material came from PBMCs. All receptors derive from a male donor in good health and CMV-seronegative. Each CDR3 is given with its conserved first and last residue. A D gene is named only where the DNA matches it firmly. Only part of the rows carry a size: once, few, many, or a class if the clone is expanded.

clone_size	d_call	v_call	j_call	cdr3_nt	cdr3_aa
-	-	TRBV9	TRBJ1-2	TGTGCCAGCAGCGTCCCCCTCGGGGGGCGCGAATCTAACTATGGCTACACCTTC	CASSVPLGGRESNYGYTF
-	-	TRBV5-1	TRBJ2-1	TGCGCCAGCAGCGATGGACTCAATGAGCAGTTCTTC	CASSDGLNEQFF
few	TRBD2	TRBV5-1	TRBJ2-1	TGCGCCAGCAGCCGAACCGGGACTAGCGGGGACAATGAGCAGTTCTTC	CASSRTGTSGDNEQFF
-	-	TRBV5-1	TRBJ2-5	TGCGCCAGCAGCATAAACGCCGGATCGGGGACCCAGTACTTC	CASSINAGSGTQYF
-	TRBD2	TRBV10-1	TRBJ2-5	TGCGCCAGCAGTGTGTCCGGGGGGGCCCAGTACTTC	CASSVSGGAQYF
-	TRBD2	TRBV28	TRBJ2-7	TGTGCCAGCAGCTCATCGGGGAGCTCGGGACTAGCGGGCACCCCTACCTACGAGCAGTACTTC	CASSSSGSSGLAGTPTYEQYF
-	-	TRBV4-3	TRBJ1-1	TGCGCCAGCAGCCAAGCCGCGGGGCATGTCGAAGGAGCTTTCTTT	CASSQAAGHVEGAFF
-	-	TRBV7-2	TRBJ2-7	TGTGCCAGCAGCTTAGGTACGGGCTCCTACGAGCAGTACTTC	CASSLGTGSYEQYF
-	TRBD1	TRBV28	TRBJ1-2	TGTGCCAGCAGTTTAGACAGGGCGCCTTTTGTCTACACCTTC	CASSLDRAPFVYTF
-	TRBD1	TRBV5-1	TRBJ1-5	TGCGCCAGCAGCTTGACGGGACAGGGGAGTCAGCCCCAGCATTTT	CASSLTGQGSQPQHF
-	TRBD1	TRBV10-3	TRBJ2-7	TGTGCCATCAGTGAACGGGACAGGGTCTCGTACGAGCAGTACTTC	CAISERDRVSYEQYF
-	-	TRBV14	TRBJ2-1	TGTGCCAGCAGCCAGCTAGTTTTCCATGAGCAGTTCTTC	CASSQLVFHEQFF
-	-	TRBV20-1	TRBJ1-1	TGCAGTGCACGACTGTGGGAAGCTTTCTTT	CSARLWEAFF
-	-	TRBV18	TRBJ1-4	TGTGCCAGCTCACGCGAACAGGCAACTAATGAAAAACTGTTTTTT	CASSREQATNEKLFF
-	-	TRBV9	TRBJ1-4	TGTGCCAGCAGCGTAAATCAGGGCTCTAATGAAAAACTGTTTTTT	CASSVNQGSNEKLFF
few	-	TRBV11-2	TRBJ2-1	TGTGCCAGCAGCCCCTTTGGGCTAAGCGCGGGGCAGAATGAGCAGTTCTTC	CASSPFGLSAGQNEQFF
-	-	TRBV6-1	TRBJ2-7	TGTGCCAGCAGCCCCGGGGTCTACTCCTACGAGCAGTACTTC	CASSPGVYSYEQYF
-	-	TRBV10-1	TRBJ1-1	TGCGCCAGCAGCAGGGGCACTGAAGCTTTCTTT	CASSRGTEAFF
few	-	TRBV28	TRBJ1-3	TGTGCCAGCAGTTTCGGAGGGGCCTCTGGAAACACCATATATTTT	CASSFGGASGNTIYF
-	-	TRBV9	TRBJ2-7	TGTGCCAGCAGCTCGCCGGACAGCCCCTACGAGCAGTACTTC	CASSSPDSPYEQYF
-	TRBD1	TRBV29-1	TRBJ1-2	TGCACCACGGGGGGGGGACAGGGGAGAGGCTACACCTTC	CTTGGGQGRGYTF
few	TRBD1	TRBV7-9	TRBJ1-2	TGTGCCAGCAGCTTGACAGGGGGCTATGGCTACACCTTC	CASSLTGGYGYTF